This T cell receptor beta chain stems from a study of shared T cell receptors in the human thymus. Measured with immunoSEQ multiplex PCR; TCRdb has only the in-frame clones, and not every one. The sample lists under 850,000 clones, approximately 90% seen once, with approximately 0.011% in the top ten. These same data were also listed under a study on human thymus T cells. That source adds: Thymic tissue was derived from resections collected during corrective heart surgery.

The specimen was thymocytes. The TCR was taken from a boy under three years old with a congenital heart defect.

CDR3 sequence reads: CASSLGGPTGYEQYF. CDR3 DNA: TGCGCCAGCAGCTTGGGCGGACCGACAGGCTACGAGCAGTACTTC. V usage is TRBV5-1 and J usage is TRBJ2-7; weak D call: TRBD1 (6 bases). CDR1 SGHRS and CDR2 YFSETQ come from the germline V gene. The ends were cut back, 0 bases at V and 3 bases at J, with 13 bases in the middle. The CDR3 loop spans 15 amino acids.